This entry lists 12 T cell receptor beta chains sequenced from one sample in a study of T cell changes during pregnancy in multiple sclerosis. Sequencing used immunoSEQ multiplex PCR; TCRdb keeps in-frame clones, though not all of them. Of around 99,000 clones detected, 85% to 95% appear once; the ten largest clones hold less than 0.85%. The source material was peripheral blood, sampled in the third trimester of pregnancy. Receptors originate from a female donor in good health, enrolled as a control in a pregnancy study.

The rearrangement uses TRBV12-5 and TRBJ2-1, with D possibly TRBD2 on 5 matching bases. Trimming pared 5 bases from V and 0 bases from J, leaving 11 bases between. CDR3 length: 15 residues. Germline lookup yields CDR1 LGHNT and CDR2 FRNRAP. In DNA, the CDR3 is TGTGCTAGTGGTCCCGGGGTTAGCTCCTACAATGAGCAGTTCTTC. This translates into CASGPGVSSYNEQFF.

The J gene is TRBJ1-2, the V gene TRBV28, with D possibly being TRBD1 (5 bases). Germline V gene sequence: CDR1 MDHEN, CDR2 SYDVKM. Between the trimmed V and J ends, which lost 7 bases and 3 bases, there was a span of 12 bases. CDR3 size: 13 residues. CDR3 protein: CASTTTAHYGYTF. The CDR3 DNA reads as TGTGCCAGCACCACGACAGCCCACTATGGCTACACCTTC.

About this clone: Mismatch with germline at one junction end may stem from a read error. V gene TRBV18 combines with J gene TRBJ2-7; TRBD2 is a possible D gene (7 bases). CDR1 is KGHSH and CDR2 is LQKENI in the germline V gene. This CDR3 comprises 15 residues. The CDR3 loop is CASPPEGGASYEQYF. CDR3 sequence (DNA): TGTGCCAGCCCACCTGAGGGGGGGGCCTCCTACGAGCAGTACTTC.

This clone was recorded only once. The rearrangement uses TRBV10-3 and TRBJ2-2; TRBD2 matches 8 bases. CDR3 length equals 17 residues. Germline-derived CDR1 and CDR2 are ENHRY and SYGVKD. Germline trimming cut 2 bases from V and 5 bases from J; bases unmatched to any gene: 10. Written as DNA, the CDR3 is TGTGCCATCAGTGAGGGGTTAGCGGGGAGTCCAACCGGGGAGCTGTTTTTT. This gives the protein CAISEGLAGSPTGELFF.

The CDR3 nucleotides are TGTGCCAGCAGCTTATCCCAGGGGGCCCACGAGCAGTACTTC. Translated: CASSLSQGAHEQYF. J is TRBJ2-7 and V is TRBV7-9; TRBD1 agrees at 8 bases. Germline trimming cut 2 bases from V and 5 bases from J; bases unmatched to any gene: 5. Germline V gives CDR1 SEHNR, CDR2 FQNEAQ (reference sequence). The CDR3 is 14 amino acids.

The chain's CDR3 is CASSSGGQGPSGNTIYF. The DNA for the CDR3 is TGTGCCAGCAGCTCGGGCGGACAGGGCCCATCTGGAAACACCATATATTTT. The chain recombines TRBV5-4 with TRBJ1-3; 8 nucleotides align to TRBD1. The germline V gene encodes CDR1 SGHNT and CDR2 YYREEE (reference sequence). This CDR3 is 17 amino acids long. The trim removed 3 bases at V and 1 base at J, leaving 9 bases unmatched.

The rearrangement links TRBV6-5 to TRBJ2-7; TRBD1 matches at 9 bases. The CDR3 spans 14 residues. Germline V gives CDR1 MNHEY, CDR2 SVGAGI. Trimming at V came to 2 bases and at J to 7 bases, leaving 6 bases not matched to a gene. CDR3 loop: CASSYPDGTGEQYF. The DNA of the CDR3 is TGTGCCAGCAGTTACCCGGACGGGACAGGGGAGCAGTACTTC.

This chain joins TRBV7-8 and TRBJ1-2; 9 nucleotides match TRBD1. Germline values: CDR1 SGHVS, CDR2 FQNEAQ. Trimming removed 5 bases from V and 1 base from J; junction bases left unmatched: 14. The CDR3 is 18 residues long. The DNA of the CDR3 is TGTGCCAGCAGCCCCCGCGCCCCGGGACAGGGACATAACTATGGCTACACCTTC. Translating gives CASSPRAPGQGHNYGYTF.

This clone was counted a single time. V usage is TRBV5-1 and J usage is TRBJ1-1; 10 bases agree with TRBD1. The V gene's germline CDR1 is SGHRS and CDR2 YFSETQ. This CDR3 region has 15 residues. V trimming: 4 bases; J trimming: 1 base; junction bases outside the gene matches: 4. CDR3 bases: TGCGCCAGCAGCCCCCGGACAGGGGGGAACACTGAAGCTTTCTTT. Translating it yields CASSPRTGGNTEAFF. The entire variable domain, with the rest obtained from reference TRBV5-1 and TRBJ1-1, is as follows: KAGVTQTPRYLIKTRGQQVTLSCSPISGHRSVSWYQQTPGQGLQFLFEYFSETQRNKGNFPGRFSGRQFSNSRSEMNVSTLELGDSALYLCASSPRTGGNTEAFFGQGTRLTVV.

The CDR3 nucleotides read TGTGCCAGCAGTCCCAGGGTGGCCGGGGAGCTGTTTTTT. Amino acid sequence: CASSPRVAGELFF. The V gene is TRBV27, the J gene TRBJ2-2; a weak D match, TRBD1 (5 bases). The ends were cut back, 5 bases at V and 6 bases at J, with 10 bases in the middle. Germline CDR1 MNHEY, CDR2 SMNVEV (reference sequence). The CDR3 is 13 residues long.

This chain joins TRBV6-5 and TRBJ1-2; 7 nucleotides align to TRBD1. Germline CDR1 is MNHEY and CDR2 is SVGAGI. V was pared by 5 bases and J by 6 bases, with 9 bases of the junction left unmatched. The CDR3 totals 14 residues. CDR3 nucleotides: TGTGCCAGCAGTCAACAGGGGTATCAGGATGGCTACACCTTC. Translated: CASSQQGYQDGYTF.

The chain is built from TRBV18 and TRBJ2-2; a weak D match, TRBD2 (6 bases). CDR3 length: 14 amino acids. Trimming removed 3 bases from V and 6 bases from J, with 11 bases in between. Looked up from germline, CDR1 is KGHSH and CDR2 is LQKENI. The CDR3 reads CASSPGWEAGELFF. CDR3 sequence (DNA): TGTGCCAGCTCACCTGGATGGGAGGCCGGGGAGCTGTTTTTT. Combining the CDR3 with reference TRBV18 and TRBJ2-2 gives the whole variable domain NAGVMQNPRHLVRRRGQEARLRCSPMKGHSHVYWYRQLPEEGLKFMVYLQKENIIDESGMPKERFSAEFPKEGPSILRIQQVVRGDSAAYFCASSPGWEAGELFFGEGSRLTVL.